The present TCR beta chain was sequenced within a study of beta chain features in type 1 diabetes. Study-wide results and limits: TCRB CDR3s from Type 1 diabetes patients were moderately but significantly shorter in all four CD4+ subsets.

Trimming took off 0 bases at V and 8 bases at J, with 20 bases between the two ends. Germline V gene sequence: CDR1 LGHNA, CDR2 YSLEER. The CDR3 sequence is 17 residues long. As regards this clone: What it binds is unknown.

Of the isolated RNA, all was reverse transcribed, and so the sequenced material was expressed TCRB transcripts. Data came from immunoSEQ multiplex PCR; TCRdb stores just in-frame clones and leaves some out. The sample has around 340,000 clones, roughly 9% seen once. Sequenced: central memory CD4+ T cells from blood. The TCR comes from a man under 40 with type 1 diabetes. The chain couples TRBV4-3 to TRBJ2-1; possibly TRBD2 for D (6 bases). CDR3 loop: CASSQDLGDSFLDEQFF. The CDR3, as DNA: TGCGCCAGCAGCCAAGATTTGGGGGACTCCTTTCTGGATGAGCAGTTCTTC.